Detailed here is one TCR beta chain. CDR1 and CDR2 (germline): SQVTM, ANQGSEA. The CDR3 consists of 14 residues. Between the trimmed V and J ends, which lost 6 bases and 2 bases, there was a span of 16 bases. RNA transcripts yielded amplified TCR beta CDR3 regions. First-round RT-PCR of the TCR CDR3 relied on the HTBI primer set. TCRdb reprocessed the multiplex PCR reads via MiXCR and lists one record per CDR3 protein. The data show about 380,000 distinct CDR3 sequences, under 20% seen once. Exclusion of a patient resulted from uncontrolled infection, other autoimmune disease, pregnancy or lactation. Used for diagnoses were clinical symptoms, serum thyroxine and TRAb, thyroid ultrasound and orbital computed tomography. This specimen comes from a study of T cells in Graves' hyperthyroidism and ophthalmopathy. For the study at large: Before any treatment, at initial diagnosis, peripheral blood was collected.

Input material: blood. The sequence derives from a man aged 18 to 30 with Graves' ophthalmopathy. V is TRBV29-1 and J is TRBJ2-5, with D perhaps matching TRBD2 (5 bases). The CDR3 sequence is CSVSRETLQETQYF. CDR3 coding DNA: TGCAGCGTAAGCCGGGAAACCCTACAAGAGACCCAGTACTTC. Full variable domain (remainder filled in from reference TRBV29-1 and TRBJ2-5): SAVISQKPSRDICQRGTSLTIQCQVDSQVTMMFWYRQQPGQSLTLIATANQGSEATYESGFVIDKFPISRPNLTFSTLTVSNMSPEDSSIYLCSVSRETLQETQYFGPGTRLLVL.